Presented here are 28 T cell receptor beta chains from one specimen sequenced in a study of beta chain features in type 1 diabetes. cDNA synthesis used the whole RNA isolate, giving expressed TCRB sequences. Libraries were prepared by immunoSEQ multiplex PCR; TCRdb keeps only in-frame clonotypes and omits some of them. The sample includes roughly 310,000 clones, more than 9.5% of them seen just once. Sequences were obtained from naive CD4+ T cells from blood. Receptors were obtained from a woman under 40 in good health.

The chain employs TRBV7-2 and TRBJ2-2, with TRBD2 matching 9 bases. Germline CDR1 is SGHTA and CDR2 is FQGNSA. This CDR3 region has 18 residues. V lost 1 base and J lost 7; bases outside the gene matches: 13. The CDR3 nucleotides are TGTGCCAGCAGCTTAGGATCTCTAGCGGGATCCTTTGGCGGGGAGCTGTTTTTT. Translating it yields CASSLGSLAGSFGGELFF.

The genes are TRBV25-1 and TRBJ2-1; the match to TRBD2 covers 9 bases. Unmatched junction bases numbered 9, after V lost 2 bases and J lost 10 bases. In germline, CDR1 is MGHDK, CDR2 SYGVNS. This CDR3 contains 15 residues. The CDR3 reads CASSEAGGLFGEQFF. As DNA, the CDR3 is TGTGCCAGCAGTGAAGCGGGAGGGCTGTTTGGAGAGCAGTTCTTC.

The table lists this clone with a few counts. V is TRBV14 and J is TRBJ2-2; the match to TRBD2 covers 15 bases. The J segment lost 1 base and the V segment lost 5 bases, leaving 2 bases of the junction unmatched. The CDR3 totals 17 residues. Per germline, CDR1 SGHDN and CDR2 FVKESK. CDR3 residues: CASSGLAGGRNTGELFF. DNA of the CDR3: TGTGCCAGCAGCGGACTAGCGGGAGGGAGGAACACCGGGGAGCTGTTTTTT.

This clone was found a few times. The chain is built from TRBV2 and TRBJ2-1, with 10 bases lining up with TRBD2. CDR3 size: 15 residues. J was trimmed by 2 bases and V by 4 bases; bases with no gene match: 2. Germline V gives CDR1 SNHLY, CDR2 FYNNEI. The CDR3 sequence is CASSALAGAYNEQFF. The CDR3 DNA reads TGTGCCAGCAGTGCCCTAGCGGGAGCCTACAATGAGCAGTTCTTC.

This clone occurred a few times. The chain uses TRBV2 and TRBJ1-5; D gene unclear. The germline V gene encodes CDR1 SNHLY and CDR2 FYNNEI. Between the trimmed V and J ends, which lost 7 bases and 3 bases, there was a span of 7 bases. The CDR3 has 12 residues. The CDR3 DNA is TGTGCCAGCACCCGAGCCAATCAGCCCCAGCATTTT. Protein product: CASTRANQPQHF.

This chain connects TRBV6-5 to TRBJ2-5; tentative D call: TRBD1 (5 bases). Germline V gene sequence: CDR1 MNHEY, CDR2 SVGAGI. This CDR3 region has 14 residues. Trimming stripped 0 bases from V and 5 bases from J, with 10 bases between. The CDR3 spells CASSYSYRLETQYF. In nucleotides, the CDR3 is TGTGCCAGCAGTTACTCGTACAGGTTGGAGACCCAGTACTTC.

The rearrangement joins TRBV28 to TRBJ1-2; perhaps TRBD1 as D (6 bases). In germline, CDR1 is MDHEN, CDR2 SYDVKM. Trimming removed 4 bases at V and 2 bases at J, with 11 bases between. The CDR3 sequence is 14 residues long. The CDR3 region has the DNA TGTGCCAGCAGTTCGGGGGGCGAAAACTATGGCTACACCTTC. This sequence encodes CASSSGGENYGYTF.

On this clone: One end of the junction is discordant with germline, which a read error may explain. V is TRBV7-7 and J is TRBJ2-5; 7 nucleotides agree with TRBD2. This CDR3 contains 13 residues. CDR1 is SSHAT and CDR2 is FNYEAQ in the germline V gene (reference sequence). The CDR3 region is CASSHGLVETQYF. CDR3 bases: TGTGCTAGCAGCCACGGACTAGTGGAGACCCAGTACTTC.

This clone appeared a few times. This sequence joins TRBV5-4 and TRBJ2-7, with 12 bases that match TRBD2. The CDR3 covers 16 residues. CDR1 and CDR2 (germline): SGHNT, YYREEE (reference sequence). V shed 3 bases and J 5 bases; nucleotides not matched to a gene: 9. CDR3: CASSSRLAGAFNEQYF. The CDR3 region has the DNA TGTGCCAGCAGCTCCAGACTAGCGGGAGCTTTCAACGAGCAGTACTTC.

The V and J genes are TRBV30 and TRBJ2-5, with D possibly matching TRBD1 (7 bases). Germline lookup yields CDR1 GTSNPN and CDR2 SVGIG (reference sequence). The CDR3 totals 13 residues. V gave up 4 bases and J gave up 5 bases, with 14 bases separating them. The CDR3 here is CAWTGGRGETQYF. The CDR3 coding sequence is TGTGCCTGGACCGGGGGCAGGGGGGAGACCCAGTACTTC.

The chain employs TRBV5-4 and TRBJ1-4; D is unresolved. The CDR3 is made up of 14 amino acids. Germline V gene data show CDR1 as SGHNT and CDR2 as YYREEE (reference sequence). Trimming took 4 bases from V and 4 from J, leaving 11 bases between them. For the CDR3, the DNA is TGTGCCAGCAGCGCGGGGAAAATTAATGAAAAACTGTTTTTT. Translating gives CASSAGKINEKLFF.

This chain connects TRBV27 to TRBJ2-5; the D gene is possibly TRBD1 (6 bases). Trimming removed 1 base from V and 1 base from J, with 16 bases in between. CDR1 and CDR2 from the germline V gene are MNHEY and SMNVEV (reference sequence). The CDR3 extends over 17 amino acids. The CDR3 region is CASSLFSRDKSQETQYF. The CDR3 DNA is TGTGCCAGCAGTTTATTCAGCCGGGACAAGTCCCAAGAGACCCAGTACTTC.

This clone was recorded a few times. The chain combines TRBV20-1 with TRBJ2-1; D ambiguous. Trimming stripped 1 base from V and 7 bases from J, with 5 bases between. The germline gives CDR1 DFQATT, CDR2 SNEGSKA (reference sequence). The CDR3 runs to 11 residues. The CDR3 nucleotides read TGCAGTGCTAGAGTTATTAATGAGCAGTTCTTC. It is translated as CSARVINEQFF.

This clone was seen a few times. This chain uses TRBV6-5 with TRBJ1-2; D is perhaps TRBD1 (6 bases). Germline V lookup: CDR1 MNHEY, CDR2 SVGAGI. The CDR3 runs 13 residues. The V and J ends lost 7 bases and 8 bases respectively, with 17 bases between them. Here the CDR3 reads CASIHPGQGGYTF. The CDR3 coding sequence is TGTGCCAGCATCCACCCAGGGCAGGGGGGCTACACCTTC.

CDR3 sequence reads: CASTERGGGYTF. CDR3 DNA: TGTGCCAGCACCGAACGGGGGGGTGGCTACACCTTC. This chain joins TRBV28 and TRBJ1-2; D perhaps matches TRBD1 (5 bases). The CDR3 spans 12 residues. The V end lost 7 bases, the J end lost 7 bases, and 13 bases lay between the germline ends. Germline V gene data show CDR1 as MDHEN and CDR2 as SYDVKM.

The chain is built from TRBV28 and TRBJ1-5, with D possibly being TRBD1 (6 bases). With 6 bases removed from V and 2 bases from J, the gap between germline ends came to 14 bases. Germline V CDR1 and CDR2: MDHEN, SYDVKM. The CDR3 is 15 residues long. In DNA form, the CDR3 reads TGTGCCAGCAGCAGCAGGGGACGGGGCAATCAGCCCCAGCATTTT. Its protein is CASSSRGRGNQPQHF. Combining the CDR3 with reference TRBV28 and TRBJ1-5 gives the whole variable domain DVKVTQSSRYLVKRTGEKVFLECVQDMDHENMFWYRQDPGLGLRLIYFSYDVKMKEKGDIPEGYSVSREKKERFSLILESASTNQTSMYLCASSSRGRGNQPQHFGDGTRLSIL.

This CDR3 reads CASSPAPPAGYGYTF. The CDR3 nucleotides read TGCGCCAGCAGCCCGGCCCCGCCGGCGGGCTATGGCTACACCTTC. This chain uses TRBV5-1 with TRBJ1-2; D gene uncertain. The CDR3 runs to 15 residues. Trimming shortened V by 4 bases and J by 4 bases, and 17 bases separated the two germline ends. Germline CDR1 SGHRS, CDR2 YFSETQ.

With respect to this clone: A junction boundary mismatches the germline segment, possibly from a read error. The chain links TRBV19 to TRBJ2-1; the match to TRBD2 covers 10 bases. Germline V gene sequence: CDR1 LNHDA, CDR2 SQIVND (reference sequence). The CDR3 is 14 amino acids. In DNA form, the CDR3 reads TGTGCCAGTAGGATAGCGGGAGGAGGAAATGAGCAGTTCTTC. Translating it yields CASRIAGGGNEQFF.

Only a few counts were recorded for this clone. The J gene is TRBJ2-2, the V gene TRBV5-1; 8 nucleotides match TRBD1. Germline CDR1 is SGHRS and CDR2 is YFSETQ. Losses at the gene ends were 2 bases for V and 4 bases for J; bases not matched to a gene: 7. This CDR3 is 16 amino acids long. This CDR3 is CASSFEGQGFTGELFF. The CDR3 coding sequence is TGCGCCAGCAGCTTTGAAGGACAGGGATTCACCGGGGAGCTGTTTTTT.

V and J are TRBV7-2 and TRBJ2-3; D perhaps matches TRBD2 (6 bases). Trimming left V 7 bases short and J 3 bases short, with 17 bases between. This CDR3 region has 15 residues. Germline CDR1 reads SGHTA; CDR2 reads FQGNSA. The CDR3 nucleotides read TGTGCCAGCAACCGGGACTCCCTGTGGACAGATACGCAGTATTTT. Its translation is CASNRDSLWTDTQYF.

This clone was observed a handful of times. The chain carries TRBV30 and TRBJ1-4, with D uncertain. This CDR3 is built from 12 residues. Germline CDR1 reads GTSNPN; CDR2 reads SVGIG (reference sequence). The V gene lost 3 bases and the J gene lost 8 bases, with 10 bases spanning the gap. CDR3 sequence reads: CAWSRTGEKLFF. CDR3 nucleotide sequence: TGTGCCTGGAGCCGAACGGGGGAAAAACTGTTTTTT.

This clone was recorded a few times. The chain combines TRBV9 with TRBJ2-5; 7 bases agree with TRBD2. Germline V gene lookup returns CDR1 SGDLS and CDR2 YYNGEE. The trim removed 0 bases at V and 5 bases at J, leaving 4 bases unmatched. This CDR3 region has 14 residues. In DNA, the CDR3 is TGTGCCAGCAGCGTAGATAATAGCGGGGAGACCCAGTACTTC. This sequence encodes CASSVDNSGETQYF.

This clone has just a few counts. The V gene is TRBV29-1, the J gene TRBJ2-5; D may be TRBD1 (6 bases). Germline CDR1 reads SQVTM; CDR2 reads ANQGSEA. The CDR3 runs to 14 residues. Deletions cut 6 bases from V and 7 bases from J, with 21 bases between. The CDR3 nucleotides are TGCAGCGTCAGGGGCCTCGCTACAGAAGCGACCCAGTACTTC. The encoded protein is CSVRGLATEATQYF. Full variable domain (outside the CDR3, taken from reference TRBV29-1 and TRBJ2-5): SAVISQKPSRDICQRGTSLTIQCQVDSQVTMMFWYRQQPGQSLTLIATANQGSEATYESGFVIDKFPISRPNLTFSTLTVSNMSPEDSSIYLCSVRGLATEATQYFGPGTRLLVL.

V gene TRBV11-2 combines with J gene TRBJ2-3; D is ambiguous. V was shortened by 1 base and J by 4 bases, with 15 bases between the two germline ends. The CDR3 is 16 amino acids. CDR1 is SGHAT, CDR2 FQNNGV, per germline. The CDR3 DNA sequence: TGTGCCAGCAGCTTAGGGGCCAGTCTTGACGCAGATACGCAGTATTTT. It is translated as CASSLGASLDADTQYF.

This clone has more than one count but fewer than ten. The V and J genes are TRBV5-1 and TRBJ2-4; 8 bases are shared with TRBD1. In germline, CDR1 is SGHRS, CDR2 YFSETQ. The J segment lost 0 bases and the V segment lost 3 bases, leaving 8 bases of the junction unmatched. CDR3 length: 17 amino acids. The CDR3 coding sequence is TGCGCCAGCAGCTCCGACAGGGGCTCGTTAGCCAAAAACATTCAGTACTTC. Its translation: CASSSDRGSLAKNIQYF.

This clone was recorded once. Different DNA sequences within this sample yield the same CDR3. V and J are TRBV18 and TRBJ2-1; 11 bases align to TRBD1. CDR1 KGHSH and CDR2 LQKENI come from the germline V gene. The CDR3 has 15 amino acids. The ends lost 1 base at V and 7 bases at J; junction bases unmatched: 3. The CDR3 sequence: CASSPRTGGYNEQFF. DNA for the CDR3: TGTGCCAGCTCACCACGGACAGGGGGCTATAATGAGCAGTTCTTC.

V is TRBV4-1 and J is TRBJ2-1; 10 nucleotides agree with TRBD2. V shed 1 base, J shed 6 bases, and the junction held 9 bases outside the gene matches. Germline-derived CDR1 and CDR2 are MGHRA and YSYEKL. The CDR3 spans 17 residues. The CDR3 DNA is TGCGCCAGCAGCCAAGGGCGGGCTAGCGGGAGAGTCAATGAGCAGTTCTTC. Its translation is CASSQGRASGRVNEQFF.

This clone has more than one count but fewer than ten. The chain has TRBV5-4 and TRBJ1-3; D ambiguous. The CDR3 is made up of 13 amino acids. Trimming cost V 9 bases and J 2 bases, with 12 bases left between them. Germline values: CDR1 SGHNT, CDR2 YYREEE (reference sequence). The CDR3 nucleotides are TGTGCCACACGCGGTCGAGCTGGAAACACCATATATTTT. Amino acids: CATRGRAGNTIYF. Full variable domain (missing parts from reference TRBV5-4 and TRBJ1-3): ETGVTQSPTHLIKTRGQQVTLRCSSQSGHNTVSWYQQALGQGPQFIFQYYREEENGRGNFPPRFSGLQFPNYSSELNVNALELDDSALYLCATRGRAGNTIYFGEGSWLTVV.